Sequencing of this T cell receptor (beta chain) was carried out in a study of shared clonotypes between healthy human individuals. The wider study: Every donor yielded three CD4 naive, three CD4 memory, two CD8 naive and one CD8 memory plate. General observations from the study: In contrast to clonotypes shared by all four donors, non-shared clonotypes had lower generation probabilities. There were few donors, and this limited the genetic and exposure-history diversity represented. Across a handful of donors, naive CD4 shared roughly 5%, naive CD8 more than 3%, memory CD4 approximately 2.5%, memory CD8 0.4% to 0.5%.

A note on this clone: Antigen specificity is unknown.

The table came from immunoSEQ multiplex PCR; TCRdb's copy has only in-frame clones and leaves some out. The repertoire holds over 1.5 million clones, with around 98% as singletons. CDR1 and CDR2 from the germline V gene are MNHNS and SASEGT. Losses at the gene ends were 7 bases for V and 2 bases for J; bases not matched to a gene: 7. This CDR3 comprises 15 residues. The receptor comes from a man aged 25 to 40 in good health. The specimen was naive CD4+ T cells sorted from blood. As to subset: CD45RA+ positively selected. V and J are TRBV6-1 and TRBJ2-7, with 11 bases fitting TRBD2. CDR3 sequence (DNA): TGTGCCAGCATTACCATAGCGGGAGGGCCCTACGAGCAGTACTTC. Translating gives CASITIAGGPYEQYF.